This TCR beta chain was identified during a study of shared clonotypes between healthy human individuals (TCRdb year 2020). Some background on the complete study: Three men and two women, aged 18 to 49 years, made up the cohort. For each donor, three plates each were used for CD4 naive and CD4 memory, two plates were used for CD8 naive, and one plate was used for CD8 memory. Blood TCR repertoires of several healthy adults were deeply sequenced to estimate repertoire size and the extent of clonotype sharing between individuals. To increase sequencing depth and limit assay-specific biases, different laboratories used diverse techniques to prepare libraries and sequence TCR repertoires. Each donor's leukapheresis produced roughly between roughly 0.9 and 9 billion PBMCs.

Only a few counts were recorded for this clone. It lacks a known antigen. No base quality values were provided; no much bigger clone lies one nucleotide off. The donors were healthy, HIV-negative adults who had no recently reported acute infections or vaccinations. Every donor was a Caucasian adult residing in Nashville, Tennessee, USA. CD4+ T cells were enriched by magnetic negative selection, after which naive cells were positively selected on CD45RA and the negative fraction was taken as the memory subset. Blood was collected by leukapheresis, and PBMCs were isolated by Ficoll-Histopaque density gradient centrifugation and then cryopreserved in liquid nitrogen vapor phase. Analytical flow cytometry was used to check the purity and quantity of every magnetically sorted T cell population. From each sorted fraction, genomic DNA was isolated and quantified by UV absorbance on a Nanodrop 2000c. From cysteine to phenylalanine, the CDR3 is 14 amino acids long. Only CDR3 DNA remains: 42 bases, in frame from the first base. Taken from the germline V gene, the CDR1 and CDR2 loops are SGHTA and FQGTGA. Deletion took 6 bases off V and 2 bases off J, with a span of 12 bases between the germline ends.

The study at large found these results: Incomplete sequencing was indicated by rarefaction of sorted-subset datasets, despite the large sequencing depth. Because the study included a small number of donors, the genetic and exposure-history diversity represented was limited. Across several donors, approximately 5% of naive CD4, roughly 3.8% of naive CD8, 2.3% of memory CD4, and roughly 0.4% of memory CD8 clonotypes were shared. Pairwise subsampling indicated that sequencing depth was expected to affect the degree of clonotype sharing among donors. Higher generation probabilities were observed for clonotypes shared by all four sorted-subset donors than for non-shared clonotypes. Sampling was limited to blood, and TCR repertoires in tissue likely differ from TCR repertoires in blood. Estimated clonotype richness was generally larger for naive than for memory subsets.

Using the deep immunoSEQ assay, TCR CDR3 regions were amplified from genomic DNA by multiplex PCR. Extracted genomic DNA from each cell subset was distributed evenly across all wells of several immunoSEQ 96-well plates, and each plate was treated as a replicate. For sorted subsets, approximately 0.2 ug of genomic DNA, equivalent to 25,000 to 35,000 T cell genomes, went into each replicate PCR. The purified libraries were quantified using a Qubit 3.0 fluorometer, sized with a Bioanalyzer 2100, and then quantified again using the KAPA Library Quantification kit. Every immunoSEQ 96-well plate was sequenced on a dedicated single-read 150-cycle Illumina NextSeq 550 flow cell. As for how the authors treated the data: Because the immunoSEQ output held only junctional sequences and lacked quality scores, the filtering could not match the filtering applied to full-length reads. Sequences were annotated with PyIR, a Python wrapper for IgBLAST v1.9, using IMGT germline references to assign V/J genes and CDR3. Reads with weak V/J assignments (E-value above 1e-6), missing CDR3, stop codons, out-of-frame junctions, or ambiguous translated residues were removed. V3J clonotypes were defined as sequences sharing the same inferred V gene, J gene, and CDR3 amino acid sequence. To compute the percentage overlap between repertoires, the number of shared unique clonotypes was divided by the size of the smaller repertoire. Three approaches were used to assess repertoire richness: RTK rarefaction, the Chao1 estimator, and Recon v2.1 estimates of unobserved clonotypes. Generation probabilities for all TCRbeta clonotypes obtained by the gDNA method from a few donors were computed using OLGA. In its TCRdb copy, this immuneACCESS table keeps in-frame sequences only and misses some clones. Where compared with another copy, unresolved V genes explain less than half of these, and the others have no known cause. The V and J calls and the clone size are those of that table, but D and trimming were determined from the DNA. The sample table holds fewer than 1.4 million clones, of which around 78% were seen once. Roughly 0.62% of the sample comes from the top ten.

Sample: memory CD4+ T cells from PBMCs. The cell subset or site label, read with the paper, signifies: CD45RA-negative fraction. The rearrangement joined TRBV7-3 to TRBJ2-3; a weak D assignment points to TRBD2 (6 bases agree). The receptor comes from a man aged 18-30 years in good health. Some clones in this sample may be carry-over from other donors' samples. The CDR3 has the sequence CASSPQDYTDTQYF. The DNA sequence reads TGTGCCAGCAGTCCCCAGGACTACACAGATACGCAGTATTTT.